The 25 T cell receptor beta chains below were found in one sample sequenced in a study of T-cell memory formation after mild COVID-19. TCRdb fed the 5' RACE reads into MiXCR, producing one record per CDR3 protein. The table lists around 320,000 distinct CDR3 sequences, around an eighth of them singletons. Sequenced sample: PBMCs or a T cell subset sorted from them (not recorded which). The origin of the receptors is a man younger than 35 who had mild COVID-19 (a few samples of this study predate the infection). Cell type and time point are not known.

This rearrangement joins TRBV4-3 to TRBJ1-1; D may be TRBD1 (6 bases). Trimming removed 6 bases at V and 1 base at J, with 9 bases between. The CDR3 consists of 13 residues. Germline CDR1 reads LGHNA; CDR2 reads YSLEER. CDR3 sequence: CASRLDRNTEAFF. CDR3 bases: TGCGCCAGCAGACTGGACAGGAACACTGAAGCTTTCTTT.

The chain uses TRBV20-1 and TRBJ2-3, with TRBD2 matching over 12 bases. J lost 2 bases, V lost 6 bases, and 6 bases had no gene match. Germline V gives CDR1 DFQATT, CDR2 SNEGSKA (reference sequence). The CDR3 contains 15 residues. CDR3 coding DNA: TGCAGTGCAAGACTAGCGGGGGACAACACAGATACGCAGTATTTT. Amino acid sequence: CSARLAGDNTDTQYF.

This clonotype occurred a few times. The chain couples TRBV21-1 to TRBJ1-1; TRBD1, the table's D call, lacks a check against the DNA. TRBV21-1 corresponds to a pseudogene. This CDR3 region has 17 residues. CDR3 protein: CASSKRGTGSHGTEAFF. In DNA form, the CDR3 reads TGTGCCAGCAGCAAGAGGGGGACAGGGTCCCACGGCACTGAAGCTTTCTTT.

This clonotype was seen only a few times. This chain joins TRBV6-5 and TRBJ2-5, with D possibly matching TRBD1 (6 bases). Germline CDR1 is MNHEY and CDR2 is SVGAGI. V was shortened by 5 bases and J by 6 bases, with 19 bases between the two germline ends. The CDR3 contains 15 residues. CDR3 nucleotides: TGTGCCAGCAGTACCTTCCTCCGGGACATAAAGACCCAGTACTTC. Translation gives CASSTFLRDIKTQYF.

This clonotype was counted between two and nine times. The rearrangement joins TRBV11-3 to TRBJ2-7; D possibly uses TRBD1 or TRBD2 (5 bases each). V was pared by 5 bases and J by 6 bases, with 14 bases between. Per germline, CDR1 SGHNT and CDR2 YENEEA. The CDR3 runs 13 residues. CDR3 sequence: CASSIGTHGEQYF. Here the CDR3 DNA reads TGTGCCAGCAGCATCGGGACCCACGGCGAGCAGTACTTC.

This clonotype was seen more than once but under ten times. The chain's CDR3 is CASSYSSGAGLHNEQFF. CDR3 in DNA: TGTGCCAGCAGTTACTCTAGCGGGGCCGGGCTACATAATGAGCAGTTCTTC. The chain is built from TRBV6-5 and TRBJ2-1; 8 positions match TRBD2. The trim removed 0 bases at V and 7 bases at J, leaving 11 bases unmatched. Germline values: CDR1 MNHEY, CDR2 SVGAGI. This CDR3 contains 17 residues.

At least ten counts were recorded for this clonotype. The CDR3 sequence is CASSFGGLHTGELFF. The CDR3 DNA reads TGTGCCAGCAGCTTCGGCGGGCTGCACACCGGGGAGCTGTTTTTT. The J gene is TRBJ2-2, the V gene TRBV7-2; the D gene is possibly TRBD2 (5 bases). Trimming took off 3 bases at V and 3 bases at J, with 11 bases between the two ends. The V gene's germline CDR1 is SGHTA and CDR2 FQGNSA. This CDR3 comprises 15 residues. The variable domain in full, with the rest retrieved from reference TRBV7-2 and TRBJ2-2, is GAGVSQSPSNKVTEKGKDVELRCDPISGHTALYWYRQSLGQGLEFLIYFQGNSAPDKSGLPSDRFSAERTGGSVSTLTIQRTQQEDSAVYLCASSFGGLHTGELFFGEGSRLTVL.

This clonotype was detected a few times. The J gene is TRBJ2-1, the V gene TRBV5-1; unclear D gene. From germline, CDR1 is SGHRS and CDR2 YFSETQ. V dropped 2 bases and J dropped 10 bases, with 7 bases sitting between them. The CDR3 has 11 residues. CDR3: CASSLGQEQFF. CDR3 DNA sequence: TGCGCCAGCAGCTTAGGGCAGGAGCAGTTCTTC.

The V gene is TRBV24-1, the J gene TRBJ2-5; 9 bases match TRBD1. The CDR3 is 16 residues long. The germline V gene encodes CDR1 KGHDR and CDR2 SFDVKD. V dropped 5 bases and J dropped 3; count of bases not matched to a gene: 9. The CDR3 sequence: CATSAPVRTGEETQYF. The CDR3 coding sequence is TGTGCCACCAGTGCCCCGGTGAGGACAGGGGAAGAGACCCAGTACTTC.

This clonotype occurred a few times. Germline is not matched at one junction end, which may reflect a read error. CDR3 sequence: CTDRFATDTQYF. The CDR3 DNA sequence: TGCACAGACAGGTTTGCGACAGATACGCAGTATTTT. The chain uses TRBV10-3 and TRBJ2-3, with D tentatively TRBD1 (6 bases). This CDR3 contains 12 residues. Germline values: CDR1 ENHRY, CDR2 SYGVKD.

The J gene is TRBJ1-2, the V gene TRBV4-1; TRBD1 might be the D (5 bases). From germline, CDR1 is MGHRA and CDR2 YSYEKL. This CDR3 comprises 14 residues. The V end lost 5 bases, the J end lost 8 bases, and 18 bases lay between the germline ends. CDR3 protein: CASSTTGAGRGYTF. CDR3 nucleotides: TGCGCCAGCAGCACTACCGGGGCAGGGAGAGGCTACACCTTC.

This clonotype was found a few times. V is TRBV9 and J is TRBJ2-1, with 7 bases aligning to TRBD1. CDR1 is SGDLS, CDR2 YYNGEE, per germline. The CDR3 runs to 14 residues. After removal of 3 bases from V and 4 bases from J, the junction contained 4 bases not matched to a gene. CDR3: CASSEGDSYNEQFF. Here the CDR3 DNA reads TGTGCCAGCAGCGAGGGGGACAGTTACAATGAGCAGTTCTTC. Together with reference TRBV9 and TRBJ2-1, the CDR3 gives the full variable domain: DSGVTQTPKHLITATGQRVTLRCSPRSGDLSVYWYQQSLDQGLQFLIQYYNGEERAKGNILERFSAQQFPDLHSELNLSSLELGDSALYFCASSEGDSYNEQFFGPGTRLTVL.

V usage is TRBV19 and J usage is TRBJ1-1; no firm D call. Trimming pared 4 bases from V and 6 bases from J, leaving 6 bases between. CDR1 and CDR2 from the germline V gene are LNHDA and SQIVND (reference sequence). CDR3 length equals 11 residues. The CDR3 loop is CASSRRAEAFF. In DNA form, the CDR3 reads TGTGCCAGTAGTAGGCGGGCTGAAGCTTTCTTT.

This clonotype was found a few times. The rearrangement joins TRBV29-1 to TRBJ2-1; 7 bases are shared with TRBD1. V lost 4 bases, J lost 7 bases, and 10 bases stayed unmatched. Germline CDR1 reads SQVTM; CDR2 reads ANQGSEA. The CDR3 totals 14 residues. The DNA for the CDR3 is TGCAGCGTTGTCGGTAGAGGCAGGGGGAATGAGCAGTTCTTC. Translation: CSVVGRGRGNEQFF.

This chain joins TRBV5-1 and TRBJ2-7, with 7 bases lining up with TRBD1. CDR3 length equals 13 residues. Germline V gives CDR1 SGHRS, CDR2 YFSETQ. V shed 6 bases and J 5 bases; nucleotides not matched to a gene: 8. The CDR3 sequence: CASNLSDRDEQYF. The CDR3 DNA follows: TGCGCCAGCAACTTATCCGACAGGGACGAGCAGTACTTC.

This clonotype showed up many times. The V and J genes are TRBV18 and TRBJ2-7; unclear D gene. The length of the CDR3 is 11 residues. The V gene's germline CDR1 is KGHSH and CDR2 LQKENI. The V and J ends lost 0 bases and 3 bases respectively, with 0 bases between them. The CDR3 coding sequence is TGTGCCAGCTCACCACCCTACGAGCAGTACGTC. Amino acids: CASSPPYEQYV.

The rearrangement uses TRBV11-2 and TRBJ2-1; the match to TRBD1 covers 7 bases. CDR1 SGHAT and CDR2 FQNNGV come from the germline V gene. The J segment lost 7 bases and the V segment lost 4 bases, leaving 10 bases of the junction unmatched. The CDR3 extends over 15 amino acids. The CDR3 nucleotides are TGTGCCAGCAGCTGGGACAGCCCCGAGTATAATGAGCAGTTCTTC. It specifies CASSWDSPEYNEQFF. Full variable domain (remainder filled in from reference TRBV11-2 and TRBJ2-1): EAGVAQSPRYKIIEKRQSVAFWCNPISGHATLYWYQQILGQGPKLLIQFQNNGVVDDSQLPKDRFSAERLKGVDSTLKIQPAKLEDSAVYLCASSWDSPEYNEQFFGPGTRLTVL.

This chain connects TRBV10-3 to TRBJ1-1, with 7 bases matching TRBD1. The trim removed 2 bases at V and 8 bases at J, leaving 2 bases unmatched. CDR1 ENHRY and CDR2 SYGVKD come from the germline V gene. The CDR3 length is 12 residues. CDR3 protein: CAISETQGEAFF. DNA for the CDR3: TGTGCCATCAGTGAGACACAGGGGGAAGCTTTCTTT.

This clonotype was counted a few times. This chain uses TRBV20-1 with TRBJ2-2; 9 positions agree with TRBD2. The J segment lost 7 bases and the V segment lost 0 bases, leaving 9 bases of the junction unmatched. Germline values: CDR1 DFQATT, CDR2 SNEGSKA (reference sequence). The CDR3 sequence is 16 residues long. Written as DNA, the CDR3 is TGCAGTGCTAGAGATCCGAGGACTAGCGCCCTCGGGGAGCTGTTTTTT. Its protein is CSARDPRTSALGELFF.

This clonotype was seen more than once but under ten times. The chain is built from TRBV20-1 and TRBJ2-1; possibly TRBD1 for D (6 bases). The V gene lost 6 bases and the J gene lost 0 bases, with 18 bases spanning the gap. CDR3 length: 16 residues. Germline CDR1 DFQATT, CDR2 SNEGSKA (reference sequence). In DNA, the CDR3 is TGCAGTGCGGGGGCTGAGCGGAGAAGCTCCTACAATGAGCAGTTCTTC. This translates into CSAGAERRSSYNEQFF.

The rearrangement links TRBV28 to TRBJ2-1; D may correspond to TRBD1 or TRBD2 (5 bases each). Germline values: CDR1 MDHEN, CDR2 SYDVKM. The CDR3 is made up of 11 amino acids. V gave up 3 bases and J gave up 14 bases, with 11 bases separating them. CDR3 in amino acids: CASSLRGPKFF. The DNA for the CDR3 is TGTGCCAGCAGTTTGAGGGGCCCCAAGTTCTTC.

This clonotype has just a few counts. The rearrangement links TRBV10-3 to TRBJ1-1; the D gene is possibly TRBD1 (5 bases). The CDR3 totals 14 residues. The germline V gene has CDR1 ENHRY and CDR2 SYGVKD. The germline V and J ends were trimmed by 10 bases and 3 bases, with 18 bases remaining between them. CDR3 in amino acids: CATFTPGSDTEAFF. CDR3 nucleotide sequence: TGTGCCACCTTCACCCCAGGGAGCGACACTGAAGCTTTCTTT.

V usage is TRBV12-3 or TRBV12-4 and J usage is TRBJ2-7; D may be TRBD1 or TRBD2 (5 bases each). V was shortened by 6 bases and J by 5 bases, with 17 bases between the two germline ends. This CDR3 spans 14 amino acids. Here the CDR3 reads CASRPGQALDEQYF. The CDR3 DNA sequence: TGTGCCAGCAGGCCGGGGCAGGCCCTTGACGAGCAGTACTTC.

This CDR3 reads CASSFWRGGQGYYEQFF. The CDR3 DNA is TGTGCCAGCAGCTTCTGGAGGGGCGGGCAGGGGTACTATGAGCAGTTCTTC. V is TRBV11-2 and J is TRBJ2-1; perhaps D is TRBD1 or TRBD2 (6 bases each). Per germline, CDR1 SGHAT and CDR2 FQNNGV. Trimming stripped 3 bases from V and 8 bases from J, with 23 bases between. The CDR3 totals 17 residues.

In its sample, this clonotype was seen a few times. The chain is built from TRBV15 and TRBJ2-4; possibly TRBD1 for D (5 bases). The V gene's germline CDR1 is LNHNV and CDR2 YYDKDF (reference sequence). The V and J ends lost 9 bases and 1 base respectively, with 7 bases between them. The CDR3 is made up of 12 amino acids. CDR3 protein: CATGRAKNIQYF. CDR3 coding DNA: TGTGCCACGGGGCGTGCCAAAAACATTCAGTACTTC. Together with reference TRBV15 and TRBJ2-4, the CDR3 gives the full variable domain: DAMVIQNPRYQVTQFGKPVTLSCSQTLNHNVMYWYQQKSSQAPKLLFHYYDKDFNNEADTPDNFQSRRPNTSFCFLDIRSPGLGDTAMYLCATGRAKNIQYFGAGTRLSVL.